These T cell receptor beta chains were read from a single sample in a study of Graves' ophthalmopathy and Graves' hyperthyroidism. One entry per CDR3 protein, called by TCRdb with MiXCR from the multiplex PCR reads. The sample lists under 350,000 distinct CDR3 sequences; 15% to 20% were seen once. The sequenced material came from peripheral blood. Receptors were obtained from an adult man with Graves' ophthalmopathy. The CDR3 runs from the conserved cysteine through the conserved F or W. The order of the fields is clone size, D gene, J gene, V gene, CDR3 DNA, CDR3 protein. The D gene is left open where the match is weak. Clone size is shown for a subset of rows, as once, few, many or a class of expanded clone.

size: few; D: NA; J: TRBJ1-3; V: TRBV30; DNA: TGTGCCTGGGACGGGACCTCTGGAAACACCATATATTTT; CDR3: CAWDGTSGNTIYF
size: many; D: NA; J: TRBJ2-7; V: TRBV18; DNA: TGTGCCAGCTCACCAAATCCGGGACGGAGTTACGAGCAGTACTTC; CDR3: CASSPNPGRSYEQYF
size: many; D: NA; J: TRBJ1-2; V: TRBV10-3; DNA: TGTGCCCTGAACCGACAGGAAAAGGCTGCTATCTATGGCTACACCTTC; CDR3: CALNRQEKAAIYGYTF
size: many; D: TRBD1; J: TRBJ2-7; V: TRBV24-1; DNA: TGTGCCACCACCTTTTACAGGGGTCAATACGAGCAGTACTTC; CDR3: CATTFYRGQYEQYF
size: many; D: NA; J: TRBJ1-2; V: TRBV4-1; DNA: TGCGCCAGCAGCGGGAATACTAACTATGGCTACACCTTC; CDR3: CASSGNTNYGYTF
size: many; D: NA; J: TRBJ2-2; V: TRBV6-4; DNA: TGTGCCAGCAGCTGGAAGGAGTTCACCGGGGAGCTGTTTTTT; CDR3: CASSWKEFTGELFF
size: NA; D: NA; J: TRBJ1-1; V: TRBV7-6; DNA: TGTGCCAGCAGCTTAGGAACAGGTGAAGCTTTCTTT; CDR3: CASSLGTGEAFF
size: many; D: TRBD1; J: TRBJ1-2; V: TRBV30; DNA: TGTGCCTGGAGTATCCCCGGGACAGGGGGCAACTATGGCTACACCTTC; CDR3: CAWSIPGTGGNYGYTF
size: NA; D: TRBD1; J: TRBJ2-7; V: TRBV6-5; DNA: TGTGCCAGCAGTTACGGACAGGGTTTCTACGAGCAGTACTTC; CDR3: CASSYGQGFYEQYF
size: many; D: TRBD1; J: TRBJ2-5; V: TRBV20-1; DNA: TGCAGTGCTAGAGCCTCGGGACAGGGACAAGAGACCCAGTACTTC; CDR3: CSARASGQGQETQYF
size: many; D: NA; J: TRBJ2-7; V: TRBV6-5; DNA: TGTGCCAGCAGACTCCTCTCAGGGGCGTCCTACGAGCAGTACTTC; CDR3: CASRLLSGASYEQYF